Below, 9 T cell receptor beta chains from the same sample are listed, as sequenced in a study of blood T cell repertoires in COVID-19. Produced via immunoSEQ multiplex PCR; TCRdb's table is partial and in-frame only. Of approximately 210,000 clones listed, roughly four fifths are singletons. Sequenced: PBMCs or T cells enriched from blood (not recorded which). These receptors all stem from a man aged 40-49 years who had recovered from COVID-19.

The chain links TRBV28 to TRBJ1-4, with D possibly being TRBD1 (6 bases). The CDR3 runs 14 residues. Deletions cut 6 bases from V and 8 bases from J, with 16 bases between. Germline V gives CDR1 MDHEN, CDR2 SYDVKM. The CDR3, as DNA: TGTGCCAGCAGGGCACAGGGCGGGGGAGAAAAACTGTTTTTT. Translation gives CASRAQGGGEKLFF.

Only a few counts were recorded for this clone. The V gene is TRBV10-1, the J gene TRBJ2-2; 7 positions agree with TRBD2. Per germline, CDR1 WNHNN and CDR2 SYGVQD (reference sequence). J was trimmed by 4 bases and V by 5 bases; bases with no gene match: 13. The CDR3 loop spans 17 amino acids. In DNA form, the CDR3 reads TGCGCCAGCAGTAAACTTCCCGGGACTACCCTCACCGGGGAGCTGTTTTTT. As protein: CASSKLPGTTLTGELFF.

In DNA, the CDR3 is TGTGCCTGCCCGACAGGGGCCTCTAACTATGGCTACACCTTC. Protein product: CACPTGASNYGYTF. This chain joins TRBV30 and TRBJ1-2, with 8 positions matching TRBD1. The germline CDR1 and CDR2 sequences are GTSNPN and SVGIG (reference sequence). Trimming removed 6 bases from V and 0 bases from J; junction bases left unmatched: 6. The CDR3 is 14 amino acids.

The chain has TRBV4-3 and TRBJ1-2; 8 nucleotides agree with TRBD1. The CDR3 has 15 amino acids. Trimming cost V 4 bases and J 3 bases; bases outside gene matches: 7. From germline, CDR1 is LGHNA and CDR2 YSLEER. CDR3 sequence: CASSRGQGEYYGYTF. In DNA form, the CDR3 reads TGCGCCAGCAGCCGTGGACAGGGAGAATACTATGGCTACACCTTC.

The V gene is TRBV6-2 or TRBV6-3, the J gene TRBJ2-7, with 7 positions matching TRBD2. The CDR3 is 19 residues long. J lost 3 bases, V lost 6 bases, and 23 bases had no gene match. CDR1 and CDR2 (germline): MNHEY, SVGEGT. The CDR3: CASSSLGRGLARAFYEQYV. The CDR3 nucleotides are TGTGCCAGCAGCTCCCTGGGGAGGGGTCTAGCGAGAGCCTTCTACGAGCAGTACGTC.

This clone appeared a few times. This same CDR3 is encoded by further DNA sequences in the sample. The V call is TRBV7-6, the J call TRBJ2-1; 12 bases align to TRBD2. V shed 2 bases, J shed 3 bases, and the junction held 2 bases outside the gene matches. The CDR3 consists of 16 residues. CDR1 SGHVS and CDR2 FNYEAQ come from the germline V gene. This CDR3 reads CASSLTGLAGYNEQFF. The CDR3 coding sequence is TGTGCCAGCAGCTTAACGGGACTAGCGGGCTACAATGAGCAGTTCTTC.

The rearrangement uses TRBV6-2 or TRBV6-3 and TRBJ1-1, with D hard to call. The germline V gene encodes CDR1 MNHEY and CDR2 SVGEGT. There are 17 residues in the CDR3. Trimming cost V 2 bases and J 0 bases, with 16 bases left between them. CDR3 sequence (DNA): TGTGCCAGCAGTTACATCCTCGGCAGACTCATGAACACTGAAGCTTTCTTT. This gives the protein CASSYILGRLMNTEAFF.

The rearrangement uses TRBV29-1 and TRBJ2-5; possible D gene TRBD1, 5 bases. The CDR3 runs to 13 residues. CDR1 is SQVTM and CDR2 is ANQGSEA in the germline V gene. Deletions cut 2 bases from V and 4 bases from J, with 11 bases between. The CDR3: CSVERSRGETQYF. The DNA for the CDR3 is TGCAGCGTTGAACGGTCTAGGGGAGAGACCCAGTACTTC.

The chain has TRBV9 and TRBJ2-1; a weak D match, TRBD2 (7 bases). V lost 7 bases to trimming and J lost 0 bases, with 17 bases between them. This CDR3 region has 16 residues. CDR1 and CDR2 from the germline V gene are SGDLS and YYNGEE. The CDR3 sequence: CASGGGDPSSYNEQFF. CDR3 sequence (DNA): TGTGCCAGCGGGGGGGGCGACCCAAGCTCCTACAATGAGCAGTTCTTC.